The 9 T cell receptor beta chains reported below all come from one sample, sequenced in a study of blood T cell repertoires in COVID-19 (TCRdb year 2020). The method was the immunoSEQ multiplex PCR assay. This is the immuneACCESS table as TCRdb keeps it, with only in-frame sequences that have V and J called. A part of the clones is gone; compared with another copy, unresolved V genes explain less than half, and the rest is unexplained. Counted in this sample were about 190,000 clones; approximately 92% of them appeared once. Of the sample, 0.53% is held by the ten largest clones. Material for sequencing was peripheral blood. The receptors were gathered from a man aged 50 or older with acute or convalescent COVID-19.

This chain uses TRBV5-5 with TRBJ2-3, with TRBD2 matching 9 bases. Germline CDR1 and CDR2: SGHKS and YYEKEE (reference sequence). CDR3 length: 17 amino acids. J gave up 2 bases and V 2 bases, and 9 bases lay outside the gene matches. The CDR3 loop reads CASSFGAGGPNTDTQYF. CDR3 coding DNA: TGTGCCAGCAGCTTTGGCGCGGGGGGGCCTAACACAGATACGCAGTATTTT.

This chain uses TRBV19 with TRBJ1-5; maybe TRBD1 (6 bases). The V end lost 5 bases, the J end lost 1 base, and 18 bases lay between the germline ends. The CDR3 sequence is 17 residues long. Germline V CDR1 and CDR2: LNHDA, SQIVND (reference sequence). The CDR3 reads CASSLGQSRASNQPQHF. Here the CDR3 DNA reads TGTGCCAGTAGTCTAGGACAGTCCCGCGCCAGCAATCAGCCCCAGCATTTT. Complete variable domain (other parts from reference TRBV19 and TRBJ1-5): DGGITQSPKYLFRKEGQNVTLSCEQNLNHDAMYWYRQDPGQGLRLIYYSQIVNDFQKGDIAEGYSVSREKKESFPLTVTSAQKNPTAFYLCASSLGQSRASNQPQHFGDGTRLSIL.

A note on this clone: Other DNA sequences within the sample encode an identical CDR3. The chain links TRBV11-2 to TRBJ2-7; D possibly corresponds to TRBD2 (6 bases). The length of the CDR3 is 13 residues. Germline CDR1 SGHAT, CDR2 FQNNGV. CDR3 in DNA: TGTGCCAGTAGCTCCGGACTCGCGGGGCCAGGGTACGTC. This encodes CASSSGLAGPGYV.

This chain joins TRBV2 and TRBJ1-6; TRBD1 matches 9 bases. CDR3 size: 16 residues. V was pared by 4 bases and J by 4 bases, with 5 bases of the junction left unmatched. CDR1 is SNHLY and CDR2 is FYNNEI in the germline V gene. For the CDR3, the DNA is TGTGCCAGCAGTGGACAGGGGGTACGATATAATTCACCCCTCCACTTT. Residues: CASSGQGVRYNSPLHF.

V is TRBV19 and J is TRBJ1-1; the D gene is possibly TRBD1 (5 bases). Germline assignment: CDR1 LNHDA and CDR2 SQIVND (reference sequence). The CDR3 is made up of 14 amino acids. Trimming removed 3 bases at V and 5 bases at J, with 13 bases between. The CDR3 region is CASSIVGRRTEAFF. The CDR3 DNA is TGTGCCAGTAGTATTGTGGGGCGACGAACTGAAGCTTTCTTT.

The genes are TRBV29-1 and TRBJ2-5, with TRBD2 identical over 11 bases. From germline, CDR1 is SQVTM and CDR2 ANQGSEA. Trimming took 7 bases from V and 4 from J; bases not matched to a gene: 14. The CDR3 loop spans 16 amino acids. As DNA, the CDR3 is TGCAGCGCTCCCCAGGGAGGCCTAGCGGGAGGAGAGACCCAGTACTTC. Protein product: CSAPQGGLAGGETQYF.

The J gene is TRBJ1-3, the V gene TRBV7-6; D unclear. Between the trimmed V and J ends, which lost 1 base and 0 bases, there was a span of 10 bases. This CDR3 spans 16 amino acids. Germline CDR1 SGHVS, CDR2 FNYEAQ. This CDR3 is CASSLGQAYSGNTIYF. CDR3 DNA sequence: TGTGCCAGCAGCTTAGGACAAGCTTACTCTGGAAACACCATATATTTT.

This clone was seen a handful of times. The chain combines TRBV6-1 with TRBJ2-7; D might be TRBD2 (5 bases). Trimming pared 3 bases from V and 2 bases from J, leaving 11 bases between. The CDR3 extends over 14 amino acids. Per the germline V gene, CDR1 is MNHNS and CDR2 is SASEGT. The DNA for the CDR3 is TGTGCCAGCAGTGATCGGTTCGGGACCTACGAGCAGTACGTC. The encoded protein is CASSDRFGTYEQYV.

The chain recombines TRBV6-1 with TRBJ2-3, with D tentatively TRBD1 (5 bases). The V end lost 2 bases, the J end lost 4 bases, and 19 bases lay between the germline ends. Per germline, CDR1 MNHNS and CDR2 SASEGT. CDR3 length: 17 residues. DNA of the CDR3: TGTGCCAGCAGTGAATTTCCCCTCCAGGGTTACCCAGATACGCAGTATTTT. Amino acids: CASSEFPLQGYPDTQYF.